Many counts were recorded for the clone carrying this T cell receptor beta chain. TCRdb called the multiplex PCR reads again in MiXCR, with one record for every CDR3 protein. The sample holds roughly 80,000 distinct CDR3 sequences, approximately 19% seen once. From germline, CDR1 is MNHNY and CDR2 SVGAGI (reference sequence). The CDR3 totals 16 residues. V was shortened by 2 bases and J by 5 bases, with 15 bases between the two germline ends. The data stem from a study of breast tumors, draining lymph nodes, adjacent tissues. Samples came from axillary lymph nodes draining the breast cancer. The V call is TRBV6-6, the J call TRBJ1-4, with D maybe TRBD1 (5 bases). This TCR came from a female donor with breast cancer. Some clones in this sample may be carry-over from other donors' samples. The specimen sequenced was axillary lymph node tissue. DNA of the CDR3: TGTGCCAGCAGTTACCTCCGACAGCCAGGAAATGAAAAACTGTTTTTT. This gives the protein CASSYLRQPGNEKLFF.